These 16 T cell receptor beta chains were all obtained from the same sample, sequenced in a study of blood T cell repertoires in COVID-19. Sequencing used immunoSEQ multiplex PCR; TCRdb keeps in-frame clones, though not all of them. The sample has 350,000 to 450,000 clones, 70% to 90% seen once. Sequencing was performed on PBMCs or T cells enriched from blood (not recorded which). Every receptor here comes from a woman aged 18-29 years who had been exposed to COVID-19.

This chain links TRBV7-6 with TRBJ2-7; D might be TRBD1 (7 bases). Germline lookup yields CDR1 SGHVS and CDR2 FNYEAQ. The germline V and J ends were trimmed by 3 bases and 5 bases, with 17 bases remaining between them. The CDR3 has 15 residues. The CDR3 DNA follows: TGTGCCAGCAGCTTTGGGGCAGGGGGGATCCACGAGCAGTACTTC. It translates to CASSFGAGGIHEQYF.

The chain combines TRBV6-5 with TRBJ2-7, with 7 bases matching TRBD1. V lost 9 bases, J lost 6 bases, and 17 bases stayed unmatched. The germline gives CDR1 MNHEY, CDR2 SVGAGI. The CDR3 sequence is 15 residues long. The DNA for the CDR3 is TGTGCCAGTCTTCCGATGGGGTCACCAGGGGGCGAGCAGTACTTC. Translated: CASLPMGSPGGEQYF.

The chain links TRBV6-4 to TRBJ2-1; the D gene is possibly TRBD2 (6 bases). The CDR3 is 17 amino acids. From germline, CDR1 is MRHNA and CDR2 SNTAGT. Trimming cost V 0 bases and J 0 bases, with 12 bases left between them. CDR3 amino acids: CASSDSGQGGSYNEQFF. In DNA form, the CDR3 reads TGTGCCAGCAGTGACTCAGGGCAGGGAGGCTCCTACAATGAGCAGTTCTTC.

The rearrangement links TRBV28 to TRBJ1-1, with 7 positions matching TRBD1. The CDR3 has 15 residues. Germline values: CDR1 MDHEN, CDR2 SYDVKM. Trimming removed 4 bases from V and 7 bases from J; junction bases left unmatched: 12. For the CDR3, the DNA is TGTGCCAGCAGTTCTCCCACAGCAGGGGGGAGTGAAGCTTTCTTT. It translates to CASSSPTAGGSEAFF.

The chain recombines TRBV6-2 or TRBV6-3 with TRBJ2-7, with 11 bases lining up with TRBD1. J was trimmed by 6 bases and V by 2 bases; bases with no gene match: 3. CDR3 size: 14 residues. The V gene's germline CDR1 is MNHEY and CDR2 SVGEGT. CDR3 in amino acids: CASSYPGTGGEQYF. CDR3 DNA sequence: TGTGCCAGCAGTTACCCAGGGACAGGGGGCGAGCAGTACTTC.

This chain connects TRBV4-1 to TRBJ1-5; D is ambiguous. The CDR3 runs 14 residues. Germline loops: CDR1 MGHRA, CDR2 YSYEKL. The V gene lost 6 bases and the J gene lost 3 bases, with 12 bases spanning the gap. The CDR3 DNA sequence: TGCGCCAGCAGTCCCGCGGGGTCCAATCAGCCCCAGCATTTT. It encodes CASSPAGSNQPQHF.

Only a few counts were recorded for this clone. J is TRBJ2-2 and V is TRBV4-2; 9 positions match TRBD2. CDR1 LGHNA and CDR2 YNFKEQ come from the germline V gene. The CDR3 loop spans 18 amino acids. V was pared by 2 bases and J by 1 base, with 8 bases of the junction left unmatched. CDR3 in DNA: TGTGCCAGCAGCCAATTTCAATTAGCGGGGGAGAACACCGGGGAGCTGTTTTTT. Translated, it gives CASSQFQLAGENTGELFF.

This chain uses TRBV6-5 with TRBJ2-7; 11 nucleotides agree with TRBD2. V lost 9 bases and J lost 6; bases outside the gene matches: 10. Germline V lookup: CDR1 MNHEY, CDR2 SVGAGI. CDR3 length: 14 amino acids. CDR3 amino acids: CASALAGGNFEQYF. Here the CDR3 DNA reads TGTGCCAGTGCTTTAGCGGGGGGGAATTTCGAGCAGTACTTC.

V usage is TRBV28 and J usage is TRBJ2-3; D perhaps matches TRBD1 (5 bases). V was pared by 6 bases and J by 2 bases, with 12 bases between. From germline, CDR1 is MDHEN and CDR2 SYDVKM. CDR3 length equals 14 residues. The CDR3 DNA sequence: TGTGCCAGCAGGGTCGCCAGGGACACAGATACGCAGTATTTT. It codes for CASRVARDTDTQYF.

The chain couples TRBV3-1 (or the pseudogene TRBV3-2) to TRBJ2-7; no clear D. The CDR3 has 19 amino acids. Germline CDR1 is LGHDT and CDR2 is YNNKEL (reference sequence). Deletions cut 0 bases from V and 0 bases from J, with 21 bases between. The CDR3 bases are TGTGCCAGCAGCCAAGATCAAGGTCAGGCCCCGGCGAGCTCCTACGAGCAGTACTTC. Protein: CASSQDQGQAPASSYEQYF.

This clone was observed a few times. The chain employs TRBV6-5 and TRBJ1-1; D remains unclear. The CDR3 contains 10 residues. The germline CDR1 and CDR2 sequences are MNHEY and SVGAGI. Between the trimmed V and J ends, which lost 7 bases and 14 bases, there was a span of 14 bases. The CDR3 DNA sequence: TGTGCCAGCACCCGCAGGTTTGGGTTCTTT. Its protein product is CASTRRFGFF.

The J gene is TRBJ2-5, the V gene TRBV12-3 or TRBV12-4; the match to TRBD1 covers 7 bases. The CDR3 extends over 12 amino acids. J was trimmed by 14 bases and V by 6 bases; bases with no gene match: 12. CDR3 nucleotides: TGTGCCAGCAGCCTGACGGACAGGTTAATTTACTTC. Its translation: CASSLTDRLIYF.

This chain uses TRBV3-1 (or the pseudogene TRBV3-2) with TRBJ1-1; 7 nucleotides agree with TRBD1. V shed 3 bases and J 10 bases; nucleotides not matched to a gene: 14. Germline V gives CDR1 LGHDT, CDR2 YNNKEL (reference sequence). The CDR3 contains 15 residues. The CDR3 sequence: CASSHRQGGGRGAFF. The CDR3, as DNA: TGTGCCAGCAGCCACCGACAGGGTGGGGGTCGGGGAGCTTTCTTT.

As regards this clone: The same CDR3 is also encoded by other DNA sequences in this sample. The chain recombines TRBV28 with TRBJ2-4; maybe TRBD1 (5 bases). CDR1 is MDHEN, CDR2 SYDVKM, per germline. The CDR3 is 13 residues long. Between the trimmed V and J ends, which lost 4 bases and 4 bases, there was a span of 8 bases. CDR3 coding DNA: TGTGCCAGCAGTTCCCCAGGGAAAAACATTCAGTACTTC. It codes for CASSSPGKNIQYF. Full variable domain (rest looked up from reference TRBV28 and TRBJ2-4): DVKVTQSSRYLVKRTGEKVFLECVQDMDHENMFWYRQDPGLGLRLIYFSYDVKMKEKGDIPEGYSVSREKKERFSLILESASTNQTSMYLCASSSPGKNIQYFGAGTRLSVL.

The CDR3 DNA follows: TGTGCCAGCAGTCGGGACAGGGCGACAGAAGGGAATCAGCCCCAGCATTTT. Translated, it gives CASSRDRATEGNQPQHF. The chain couples TRBV9 to TRBJ1-5; 9 nucleotides line up with TRBD1. The CDR3 length is 17 residues. V gave up 5 bases and J gave up 4 bases; unmatched junction bases: 13. Germline-derived CDR1 and CDR2 are SGDLS and YYNGEE.

The CDR3 DNA reads TGTGCCAGCAGGTCGCCTATAGAGGGGAACACCGGGGAGCTGTTTTTT. Its protein is CASRSPIEGNTGELFF. The chain carries TRBV28 and TRBJ2-2; a weak D match, TRBD2 (5 bases). V was trimmed by 6 bases and J by 1 base, leaving 15 bases between them. The CDR3 consists of 16 residues. The V gene's germline CDR1 is MDHEN and CDR2 SYDVKM.